This is a list of T cell receptor beta chains from one sample in a study of PD-1 blockade in classical Hodgkin lymphoma. Assay: immunoSEQ multiplex PCR; the TCRdb copy retains only in-frame clones and omits some. This sample carries more than 30,000 clones, around nine tenths of them seen once, and the ten largest clones take 7.7%. The sample in question was peripheral blood mononuclear cells (PBMCs), obtained before the second cycle of nivolumab. The receptors come from a human donor with classical Hodgkin lymphoma. CDR3s include the opening cysteine and the closing phenylalanine or tryptophan. The order of the fields is D gene, clone size, J gene, V gene, CDR3 protein, CDR3 DNA. D genes are given only for firm matches. Clone size appears in some rows only: once, few, many, or a class for an expanded clone.

>TRBD1|-|TRBJ1-2|TRBV19
CASSTNDRGPGGYTF
TGTGCCAGTAGTACTAACGACAGGGGGCCTGGTGGCTACACCTTC
>-|-|TRBJ2-7|TRBV30
CAWSVRWGTWSYEQYF
TGTGCCTGGAGTGTACGTTGGGGGACATGGTCCTACGAGCAGTACTTC
>-|-|TRBJ2-2|TRBV11-3
CASSLLSPGGELFF
TGTGCCAGCAGCTTATTAAGTCCAGGCGGGGAGCTGTTTTTT
>TRBD1|once|TRBJ1-2|TRBV28
CASSLGWGQGGGYTF
TGTGCCAGCAGTTTGGGTTGGGGACAGGGCGGCGGCTACACCTTC
>-|-|TRBJ2-2|TRBV7-3
CASSLVPSLNTGELFF
TGTGCCAGCAGCTTGGTCCCCAGCTTGAACACCGGGGAGCTGTTTTTT
>-|few|TRBJ1-5|TRBV19
CASSMIGRGLHF
TGTGCCAGTAGTATGATAGGCCGCGGTCTGCATTTT
>TRBD1|-|TRBJ2-2|TRBV9
CASSVRDRGLTGELFF
TGTGCCAGCAGCGTCCGGGACAGGGGGTTGACCGGGGAGCTGTTTTTT
>-|-|TRBJ1-1|TRBV5-4
CASSFSGGRRTEAFF
TGTGCCAGCAGCTTCTCGGGGGGCCGAAGAACTGAAGCTTTCTTT
>-|-|TRBJ2-7|TRBV30
CAWSSGAHEQYF
TGTGCCTGGAGCTCAGGGGCCCACGAGCAGTACTTC
>-|-|TRBJ2-2|TRBV15
CATSRKSGQLNTGELFF
TGTGCCACCAGCAGAAAAAGCGGACAGCTTAACACCGGGGAGCTGTTTTTT
>-|-|TRBJ2-4|TRBV27
CASSPGINIQYF
TGTGCCAGCAGTCCGGGTATCAACATTCAGTACTTC
>-|-|TRBJ2-3|TRBV29-1
CSVEGGSNLARYF
TGCAGCGTTGAAGGGGGGTCCAACCTCGCCCGGTATTTT
>TRBD2|few|TRBJ2-7|TRBV18
CASSPLVAGDLYEQYF
TGTGCCAGCTCACCATTAGTAGCGGGAGACCTCTACGAGCAGTACTTC
>-|-|TRBJ1-1|TRBV11-2
CASSRYAGSTEAFF
TGTGCCAGCAGCCGCTACGCAGGGTCGACTGAAGCTTTCTTT
>TRBD2|-|TRBJ2-3|TRBV19
CASSISGLAGHTDTQYF
TGTGCCAGTAGTATATCGGGACTAGCGGGCCACACAGATACGCAGTATTTT
>TRBD2|-|TRBJ2-1|TRBV7-9
CASSPLGGLASYNEQFF
TGTGCCAGCAGCCCCTTGGGGGGACTAGCGAGTTACAATGAGCAGTTCTTC
>TRBD1|-|TRBJ2-2|TRBV13
CASSTRGTGNTGELFF
TGTGCCAGCAGCACCAGAGGGACAGGTAACACCGGGGAGCTGTTTTTT
>TRBD1|-|TRBJ1-1|TRBV7-3
CASSLGDSGNTEAFF
TGTGCCAGCAGCTTAGGGGACAGTGGGAACACTGAAGCTTTCTTT
>-|-|TRBJ1-5|TRBV6-1
CASSEDRPLNQPQHF
TGTGCCAGCAGTGAAGACAGGCCACTCAATCAGCCCCAGCATTTT
>TRBD1|-|TRBJ1-1|TRBV27
CASTDRGVNTEAFF
TGTGCCAGCACAGACAGGGGGGTGAACACTGAAGCTTTCTTT
>-|-|TRBJ1-2|TRBV5-1
CASSTPVGYGYTF
TGCGCCAGCAGCACACCGGTCGGGTATGGCTACACCTTC
>-|-|TRBJ2-3|TRBV29-1
CSLRDWGRTDTQYF
TGCAGCCTGAGGGACTGGGGGAGGACAGATACGCAGTATTTT
>TRBD1|-|TRBJ2-7|TRBV27
CASSHRGDEQYF
TGTGCCAGCAGCCACAGGGGAGACGAGCAGTACTTC
>-|-|TRBJ2-7|TRBV10-2
CASYELGEQYF
TGCGCCAGCTACGAGTTGGGGGAGCAGTACTTC
>-|-|TRBJ1-2|TRBV28
CASSPTIYGYTF
TGTGCCAGCAGTCCCACGATCTATGGCTACACCTTC
>-|-|TRBJ2-7|TRBV5-1
CASSLVQPYEQYF
TGCGCCAGCAGCTTGGTTCAGCCCTACGAGCAGTACTTC
>-|-|TRBJ2-3|TRBV30
CAWRQSTDTQYF
TGTGCCTGGAGACAAAGCACAGATACGCAGTATTTT
>-|-|TRBJ2-3|TRBV4-2
CASSQGRAQYF
TGTGCCAGCAGCCAAGGGCGCGCGCAGTATTTT
>TRBD1|-|TRBJ2-7|TRBV5-1
CASSRQGIAYEQYF
TGCGCCAGCAGCCGACAGGGGATAGCCTACGAGCAGTACTTC
>-|-|TRBJ1-5|TRBV5-6
CASSWLNQPQHF
TGTGCCAGCAGCTGGCTGAATCAGCCCCAGCATTTT
>-|-|TRBJ2-3|TRBV7-9
CASSFEVSGVDTQYF
TGTGCCAGCAGCTTTGAGGTCTCAGGGGTAGATACGCAGTATTTT
>TRBD2|-|TRBJ2-7|TRBV12-5
CASGLVPPPDLSGRAGSYEQYF
TGTGCTAGTGGTTTGGTCCCCCCCCCGGACTTGAGCGGGAGGGCCGGCTCCTACGAGCAGTACTTC
>TRBD2|-|TRBJ2-1|TRBV9
CASSVVGGIYNEQFF
TGTGCCAGCAGCGTCGTGGGGGGGATCTACAATGAGCAGTTCTTC
>-|-|TRBJ2-7|TRBV2
CASSDGGTYEQYF
TGTGCCAGCAGTGATGGTGGAACCTACGAGCAGTACTTC
>TRBD2|once|TRBJ2-5|TRBV19
CASSATSGLLETQYF
TGTGCCAGTAGTGCGACTAGCGGGCTTTTGGAGACCCAGTACTTC
>TRBD1|once|TRBJ2-5|TRBV9
CASSQTLDRWMETQYF
TGTGCCAGCAGCCAGACCTTGGACAGGTGGATGGAGACCCAGTACTTC
>-|-|TRBJ2-7|TRBV5-4
CASSSRGSYEQYF
TGTGCCAGCAGCTCCAGGGGCTCCTACGAGCAGTACTTC
>TRBD1|-|TRBJ2-7|TRBV18
CASSPPGTGYEQYF
TGTGCCAGCTCACCACCGGGGACAGGGTACGAGCAGTACTTC
>-|once|TRBJ2-7|TRBV5-1
CASSLGGRPFAEQYF
TGCGCCAGCAGCTTGGGAGGCAGGCCCTTCGCCGAGCAGTACTTC
>TRBD1|-|TRBJ2-2|TRBV5-1
CASSPDRATGELFF
TGCGCCAGCAGCCCTGACAGGGCCACCGGGGAGCTGTTTTTT
>-|-|TRBJ2-3|TRBV30
CAWTAGGDYTDTQYF
TGTGCCTGGACGGCAGGCGGAGACTACACAGATACGCAGTATTTT
>-|once|TRBJ2-2|TRBV6-1
CASSENQGSSTGELFF
TGTGCCAGCAGTGAGAACCAGGGGAGTTCTACCGGGGAGCTGTTTTTT
>-|-|TRBJ1-5|TRBV15
CATSRDSHSLGGDKQPQHF
TGTGCCACCAGCAGAGATTCGCATTCTCTGGGGGGAGATAAACAGCCCCAGCATTTT
>TRBD2|-|TRBJ2-1|TRBV5-4
CASTVAGGYNEQFF
TGTGCCAGCACTGTAGCGGGAGGTTACAATGAGCAGTTCTTC
>-|-|TRBJ1-2|TRBV29-1
CSVTPGGYTF
TGCAGCGTTACCCCTGGGGGCTACACCTTC
>-|-|TRBJ1-3|TRBV19
CASNPVYRSSGNTIYF
TGTGCCAGTAACCCCGTATACAGGAGCTCTGGAAACACCATATATTTT
>TRBD2|-|TRBJ2-1|TRBV6-6
CASSPSGLSYNEQFF
TGTGCCAGCAGCCCTAGCGGGCTCTCCTACAATGAGCAGTTCTTC
>-|once|TRBJ2-5|TRBV6-5
CASSLPGQETQYF
TGTGCCAGCAGCCTCCCGGGACAAGAGACCCAGTACTTC
>-|-|TRBJ2-3|TRBV27
CASRGPSSTDTQYF
TGTGCCAGCAGGGGTCCTTCTAGCACAGATACGCAGTATTTT
>TRBD2|-|TRBJ2-2|TRBV5-1
CASTPEAPSGRGGELFF
TGCGCCAGCACGCCCGAGGCGCCTAGCGGGAGAGGCGGGGAGCTGTTTTTT
>TRBD1|-|TRBJ2-7|TRBV5-1
CASSNQGQGYEQYF
TGCGCCAGCAGCAACCAGGGACAGGGCTACGAGCAGTACTTC
>TRBD1|once|TRBJ2-1|TRBV18
CASSPIQGNEQFF
TGTGCCAGCTCACCGATACAGGGGAATGAGCAGTTCTTC
>TRBD1|-|TRBJ1-2|TRBV2
CASSPGQAGGYGYTF
TGTGCCAGCAGTCCCGGACAGGCGGGCGGCTATGGCTACACCTTC
>TRBD1|-|TRBJ2-7|TRBV23-1
CASSQAQGDYEQYF
TGCGCCAGCAGTCAGGCGCAGGGGGACTACGAGCAGTACTTC
>-|-|TRBJ2-1|TRBV7-6
CASSFNDISSYNEQFF
TGTGCCAGCAGCTTCAACGACATAAGCTCCTACAATGAGCAGTTCTTC
>-|-|TRBJ1-1|TRBV6-1
CASSESENTEAFF
TGTGCCAGCAGTGAATCGGAGAACACTGAAGCTTTCTTT
>TRBD2|-|TRBJ2-1|TRBV6-1
CASIPGGGNEQFF
TGTGCCAGCATCCCGGGAGGGGGCAATGAGCAGTTCTTC
>-|-|TRBJ2-7|TRBV7-2
CASRQSGLSSYEQYF
TGTGCCAGCAGACAGAGCGGACTGAGCTCCTACGAGCAGTACTTC
>TRBD2|-|TRBJ2-5|TRBV10-2
CASSELTGLAMETQYF
TGCGCCAGCAGTGAGTTGACGGGACTAGCGATGGAGACCCAGTACTTC